Listed below are T cell receptor beta chains from one sample, sequenced in a study of cytomegalovirus exposure and HLA in healthy donors. Sequencing used immunoSEQ multiplex PCR; TCRdb keeps in-frame clones, though not all of them. Altogether 150,000 to 200,000 clones are present, more than 75% being singletons, with the ten largest covering under 3.5%. The source material was PBMCs. The receptors originated from a man between 18 and 35 years old in good health and CMV-seropositive. Each CDR3 is given with its conserved first and last residue. The D gene is left open where the match is weak. Size values are once, few and many counts, or a class for expanded clones, and some rows have none.

V gene	clone size	D gene	J gene	CDR3 DNA	CDR3 protein
TRBV15	-	-	TRBJ2-1	TGTGCCACCAGCAGGGAGCGGAATGAGCAGTTCTTC	CATSRERNEQFF
TRBV6-4	-	-	TRBJ2-1	TGTGCCAGCAGTGACTCGTCGAGGAGCTCCTACAATGAGCAGTTCTTC	CASSDSSRSSYNEQFF
TRBV2	-	-	TRBJ2-1	TGTGCCAGCAAGTTGAGGCTCGACGGACTAAATGAGCAGTTCTTC	CASKLRLDGLNEQFF
TRBV10-1	few	-	TRBJ2-7	TGCGCCACGGCAGGCCCCAGATACGAGCAGTACTTC	CATAGPRYEQYF
TRBV4-1	-	-	TRBJ2-3	TGCGCCAGCAGCCAAGGATCCAGGCTAACCACAGATACGCAGTATTTT	CASSQGSRLTTDTQYF
TRBV6-1	once	TRBD2	TRBJ2-1	TGTGCCAGCAGTGAAGGAGCGGGAGCCTACAATGAGCAGTTCTTC	CASSEGAGAYNEQFF
TRBV7-3	-	-	TRBJ2-1	TGTGCCAGCAGCTCCCGCGGACTCATATACAATGAGCAGTTCTTC	CASSSRGLIYNEQFF
TRBV29-1	few	-	TRBJ1-1	TGCAGCGCCTTGACAGATCTCAACACTGAAGCTTTCTTT	CSALTDLNTEAFF
TRBV18	-	TRBD1	TRBJ1-1	TGTGCCAGCTCACCCGACCGGGACAGCTATGAAGCTTTCTTT	CASSPDRDSYEAFF
TRBV7-9	-	TRBD1	TRBJ1-3	TGTGCCGGACTACGACAGGGGCCCATCTCTGGAAACACCATATATTTT	CAGLRQGPISGNTIYF
TRBV10-3	-	-	TRBJ1-4	TGTGCCATCAGTGATGGGACAAGGGGGACTAATGAAAAACTGTTTTTT	CAISDGTRGTNEKLFF
TRBV5-1	once	TRBD1	TRBJ1-3	TGCGCCAGCAGCTTGGTGCAGGGGGGTCCAGGAAACACCATATATTTT	CASSLVQGGPGNTIYF
TRBV5-1	-	TRBD1	TRBJ1-3	TGCGCCAGCAGCTTGGCCTCGGCAGGGGGCTTTGGAAACACCATATATTTT	CASSLASAGGFGNTIYF
TRBV9	-	-	TRBJ1-6	TGTGCCAGCAGCGTAGGGGCCCTTCGGAATTCACCCCTCCACTTT	CASSVGALRNSPLHF
TRBV19	-	-	TRBJ2-2	TGTGCCAGTAGTATTCGGACAGCCAACACCGGGGAGCTGTTTTTT	CASSIRTANTGELFF
TRBV6-5	-	-	TRBJ1-2	TGTGCCAGCAGTTACTCTGTTGGGCAGAACTATGGCTACACCTTC	CASSYSVGQNYGYTF
TRBV10-3	once	-	TRBJ1-1	TGTGCCATCAGTGTGGGGGGGACTGAAGCTTTCTTT	CAISVGGTEAFF
TRBV19	few	TRBD1	TRBJ1-2	TGTGCCAGTAGTACAGGGGGCGCCCGGAACTATGGCTACACCTTC	CASSTGGARNYGYTF
TRBV19	-	TRBD2	TRBJ2-7	TGTGCCAGTAGTCCACTAGCGGGAGAGTATGACGAGCAGTACTTC	CASSPLAGEYDEQYF
TRBV9	-	TRBD1	TRBJ1-2	TGTGCCAGCAGCGTAGGGACAGGGTTAGTTGGCTACACCTTC	CASSVGTGLVGYTF
TRBV7-6	once	TRBD1	TRBJ1-2	TGTGCCAGCAGCTTACCGACAGGGGACGGCTACACCTTC	CASSLPTGDGYTF
TRBV7-8	-	TRBD2	TRBJ2-7	TGTGCCAGCAGCTTAGAGCGGGGCGACGAGCAGTACTTC	CASSLERGDEQYF
TRBV11-2	-	-	TRBJ2-7	TGTGCCAGCAGCTTAGGTAGCGGCGGCTACGAGCAGTACTTC	CASSLGSGGYEQYF
TRBV6-1	once	-	TRBJ1-3	TGTGCCAGCAGTGAAGAAGTCAGACTGGCAAGGAGAAACACCATATATTTT	CASSEEVRLARRNTIYF
TRBV6-5	-	TRBD1	TRBJ1-2	TGTGCCACGTCCCGGGACAGGTTTTTTTATGGCTACACCTTC	CATSRDRFFYGYTF
TRBV20-1	-	-	TRBJ1-2	TGCAGTGCTCCGGACAGTTATGGCTACACCTTC	CSAPDSYGYTF
TRBV9	-	-	TRBJ2-2	TGTGCCAGCAGCGTAGACGGGGGGAACACCGGGGAGCTGTTTTTT	CASSVDGGNTGELFF
TRBV4-2	few	TRBD2	TRBJ2-7	TGTGCCAGCAGCGAATCCGGGACTAGCGGGGTCGAGCAGTACTTC	CASSESGTSGVEQYF
TRBV9	-	TRBD1	TRBJ2-4	TGTGCCAGCAGCGTACAGGGGGAGATAGCCAAAAACATTCAGTACTTC	CASSVQGEIAKNIQYF
TRBV28	-	-	TRBJ1-2	TGTGCCAGCAGTTTTGGCTACAGGGTAAACTATGGCTACACCTTC	CASSFGYRVNYGYTF
TRBV14	-	-	TRBJ1-1	TGTGCCAGCAGGGGGGGGTCCGCAATCTTGAACACTGAAGCTTTCTTT	CASRGGSAILNTEAFF
TRBV6-5	-	-	TRBJ1-5	TGTGCCAGCAGCCAGCAGGGTAAGGGGCAGCCTCAGCATTTT	CASSQQGKGQPQHF
TRBV7-9	-	-	TRBJ2-1	TGTGCCAGCGGGGAGAGCTCTAGTAATGAGCAGTTCTTC	CASGESSSNEQFF
TRBV4-3	-	TRBD1	TRBJ1-4	TGCGCCAGCAGCCATTCTGGGCGGGACAGGGGGGAAAAACTGTTTTTT	CASSHSGRDRGEKLFF
TRBV7-3	-	TRBD2	TRBJ2-1	TGTGCCAGCAGCCTCAGCGGGAGAGGCAATGAGCAGTTCTTC	CASSLSGRGNEQFF
TRBV7-6	-	TRBD2	TRBJ2-5	TGTGCCAGCAGCCTCGGACTAGCGGGGGGCCGGGTGGAGACCCAGTACTTC	CASSLGLAGGRVETQYF
TRBV7-2	-	-	TRBJ1-2	TGTGCCAGCAGCTTAGCGACAGAAAGTCGGTATGGCTACACCTTC	CASSLATESRYGYTF
TRBV4-2	once	-	TRBJ1-1	TGTGCCAGCAGCCAAGATCTTGGAGTGAACACTGAAGCTTTCTTT	CASSQDLGVNTEAFF
TRBV6-6	-	TRBD2	TRBJ2-7	TGTGCCAGCAGTTACGGGACTACAATAGCCTACGAGCAGTACTTC	CASSYGTTIAYEQYF
TRBV15	-	-	TRBJ1-2	TGTGCCACCAGTTTAGGGGCAGGGTTTGGCTACACCTTC	CATSLGAGFGYTF
TRBV7-9	-	-	TRBJ1-4	TGTGCCAGCAGCCAGGAACGGGGGGAAAAACTGTTTTTT	CASSQERGEKLFF
TRBV7-2	-	-	TRBJ2-7	TGTGCCAGCAGCTTAGTTGTCAACGAGCAGTACTTC	CASSLVVNEQYF
TRBV7-9	-	-	TRBJ1-2	TGTGCCAGCAGCCCGACAGTTTCGCATGGCTACACCTTC	CASSPTVSHGYTF
TRBV30	-	-	TRBJ1-5	TGTGCCTGGAGTCCAGGGATCGGCGATCAGCCCCAGCATTTT	CAWSPGIGDQPQHF
TRBV7-2	-	TRBD2	TRBJ2-7	TGTGCCAGCAGCTTACGGGGGGGACTGGGCCGCGAGCAGTACTTC	CASSLRGGLGREQYF
TRBV29-1	-	TRBD2	TRBJ2-5	TGCAGCGTGGGGCTAGCGGGGGGTCAAGAGACCCAGTACTTC	CSVGLAGGQETQYF